This is a list of T cell receptor beta chains from one sample in a study of blood T cell repertoires in COVID-19. Sequenced by immunoSEQ multiplex PCR; TCRdb stores in-frame clones only, minus some. The table has about 240,000 clones, around 85% seen once. The sequenced sample was peripheral blood. Receptors were obtained from a woman aged 80 or over with acute or convalescent COVID-19. CDR3s include the opening cysteine and the closing phenylalanine or tryptophan. A D gene is named only where the DNA matches it firmly. Part of the rows lack a size; the others show once, few, many or a class for expanded clones.

CDR3 protein: CASSRDAGGTDTQYF; CDR3 DNA: TGTGCCAGCAGCCGCGACGCGGGGGGGACAGATACGCAGTATTTT; J gene: TRBJ2-3; D gene: TRBD2; V gene: TRBV3-1/TRBV3-2; clone size: few
CDR3 protein: CASSPGDRPQYF; CDR3 DNA: TGTGCCAGCAGCCCAGGGGACAGACCTCAGTATTTT; J gene: TRBJ2-3; D gene: TRBD1; V gene: TRBV14; clone size: .
CDR3 protein: CASSETGTGGMQPQHF; CDR3 DNA: TGTGCCAGCAGTGAGACCGGGACAGGGGGCATGCAGCCCCAGCATTTT; J gene: TRBJ1-5; D gene: TRBD1; V gene: TRBV2; clone size: .
CDR3 protein: CASSRQGGETQYF; CDR3 DNA: TGTGCCAGCAGCCGACAGGGTGGGGAGACCCAGTACTTC; J gene: TRBJ2-5; D gene: TRBD1; V gene: TRBV7-3; clone size: .
CDR3 protein: CASSIGGLAEAFF; CDR3 DNA: TGTGCCAGTAGTATAGGGGGCTTGGCTGAAGCTTTCTTT; J gene: TRBJ1-1; D gene: .; V gene: TRBV19; clone size: few
CDR3 protein: CASSQRPTGASSYNEQFF; CDR3 DNA: TGTGCCAGCAGCCAACGGCCGACAGGGGCGAGCTCCTACAATGAGCAGTTCTTC; J gene: TRBJ2-1; D gene: TRBD1; V gene: TRBV3-1/TRBV3-2; clone size: .
CDR3 protein: CASSLGDREAKGYTF; CDR3 DNA: TGCGCCAGCAGCTTGGGTGACAGGGAGGCAAAAGGCTACACCTTC; J gene: TRBJ1-2; D gene: TRBD1; V gene: TRBV5-1; clone size: .
CDR3 protein: CASSSTGADEQYF; CDR3 DNA: TGTGCCAGCAGTTCGACAGGGGCCGACGAGCAGTACTTC; J gene: TRBJ2-7; D gene: TRBD1; V gene: TRBV28; clone size: once
CDR3 protein: CASSIAPLRGGNEKLFF; CDR3 DNA: TGTGCCAGTAGTATAGCCCCCCTCCGTGGGGGGAATGAAAAACTGTTTTTT; J gene: TRBJ1-4; D gene: .; V gene: TRBV19; clone size: .
CDR3 protein: CASSPDTATGELFF; CDR3 DNA: TGCGCCAGCAGCCCGGACACGGCCACCGGGGAGCTGTTTTTT; J gene: TRBJ2-2; D gene: .; V gene: TRBV5-1; clone size: .
CDR3 protein: CASSPQGVDYGYTF; CDR3 DNA: TGCGCCAGCAGTCCCCAGGGGGTTGACTATGGCTACACCTTC; J gene: TRBJ1-2; D gene: TRBD1; V gene: TRBV23-1; clone size: .